This is a list of T cell receptor beta chains from one sample in a study of cytomegalovirus exposure and HLA in healthy donors. Sequencing used immunoSEQ multiplex PCR; TCRdb keeps in-frame clones, though not all of them. The table shows under 200,000 clones, with roughly nine tenths occurring only once. Sequenced material: PBMCs. The receptor set was obtained from a woman aged 25 to 39 in good health and CMV-seronegative. CDR3s include the opening cysteine and the closing phenylalanine or tryptophan. The D gene is left open where the match is weak. Rows give clone size only sometimes, using once, few, many, or a class for an expanded clone.

D gene: TRBD1; J gene: TRBJ2-7; clone size: NA; V gene: TRBV5-4; CDR3 protein: CASSTPGRTGPYEQYF; CDR3 DNA: TGTGCCAGCAGCACCCCGGGTAGGACAGGTCCCTACGAGCAGTACTTC
D gene: TRBD2; J gene: TRBJ2-1; clone size: once; V gene: TRBV12-5; CDR3 protein: CASGLGVGLAGDNEQFF; CDR3 DNA: TGTGCTAGTGGTTTGGGGGTGGGACTAGCGGGAGACAATGAGCAGTTCTTC
D gene: TRBD2; J gene: TRBJ2-7; clone size: NA; V gene: TRBV5-6; CDR3 protein: CASGSGKIGEQYF; CDR3 DNA: TGTGCCAGCGGGAGCGGGAAAATCGGCGAGCAGTACTTC
D gene: NA; J gene: TRBJ2-7; clone size: NA; V gene: TRBV11-1; CDR3 protein: CASSFDFQAYEQYF; CDR3 DNA: TGTGCCAGCAGCTTCGACTTCCAAGCCTACGAGCAGTACTTC
D gene: NA; J gene: TRBJ1-1; clone size: NA; V gene: TRBV9; CDR3 protein: CASSVVSGNRNTEAFF; CDR3 DNA: TGTGCCAGCAGCGTAGTATCCGGGAACAGAAACACTGAAGCTTTCTTT
D gene: NA; J gene: TRBJ1-4; clone size: NA; V gene: TRBV5-1; CDR3 protein: CASSLDPGRGEKLFF; CDR3 DNA: TGCGCCAGCAGCTTGGATCCGGGGAGGGGTGAAAAACTGTTTTTT
D gene: TRBD2; J gene: TRBJ2-5; clone size: NA; V gene: TRBV9; CDR3 protein: CASSFSGTRGTQYF; CDR3 DNA: TGTGCCAGCAGCTTTAGCGGGACTAGGGGTACCCAGTACTTC
D gene: TRBD2; J gene: TRBJ2-1; clone size: NA; V gene: TRBV13; CDR3 protein: CASSARGGPYNEQFF; CDR3 DNA: TGTGCCAGCAGCGCCCGGGGGGGTCCGTACAATGAGCAGTTCTTC
D gene: NA; J gene: TRBJ1-1; clone size: NA; V gene: TRBV5-4; CDR3 protein: CASSLQGDLGTEAFF; CDR3 DNA: TGTGCCAGCAGCCTACAGGGAGACCTGGGCACTGAAGCTTTCTTT
D gene: TRBD1; J gene: TRBJ2-3; clone size: NA; V gene: TRBV6-5; CDR3 protein: CASSYPQGGTDTQYF; CDR3 DNA: TGTGCCAGCAGTTACCCCCAGGGGGGCACAGATACGCAGTATTTT
D gene: TRBD2; J gene: TRBJ2-1; clone size: once; V gene: TRBV28; CDR3 protein: CASSYDGGDYNEQFF; CDR3 DNA: TGTGCCAGCAGTTATGACGGGGGGGATTACAATGAGCAGTTCTTC
D gene: TRBD1; J gene: TRBJ2-7; clone size: NA; V gene: TRBV19; CDR3 protein: CASNPSTGGWYEQYF; CDR3 DNA: TGTGCCAGTAACCCATCGACAGGGGGCTGGTACGAGCAGTACTTC
D gene: TRBD1; J gene: TRBJ1-3; clone size: few; V gene: TRBV6-6; CDR3 protein: CASSSGTGVDTIYF; CDR3 DNA: TGTGCCAGCAGTTCGGGGACAGGAGTCGACACCATATATTTT
D gene: NA; J gene: TRBJ1-3; clone size: NA; V gene: TRBV27; CDR3 protein: CASSLDGSSGNTIYF; CDR3 DNA: TGTGCCAGCAGTTTAGACGGGAGCTCTGGAAACACCATATATTTT
D gene: NA; J gene: TRBJ2-3; clone size: NA; V gene: TRBV29-1; CDR3 protein: CSVRSTVFGTDTQYF; CDR3 DNA: TGCAGCGTACGGTCCACAGTATTCGGCACAGATACGCAGTATTTT
D gene: NA; J gene: TRBJ2-7; clone size: NA; V gene: TRBV5-6; CDR3 protein: CASSPVPGLYEQYF; CDR3 DNA: TGTGCCAGCAGCCCCGTCCCAGGCCTCTACGAGCAGTACTTC
D gene: NA; J gene: TRBJ2-7; clone size: NA; V gene: TRBV9; CDR3 protein: CASSKRVGGYEQYF; CDR3 DNA: TGTGCCAGCAGCAAAAGGGTAGGGGGCTACGAGCAGTACTTC
D gene: NA; J gene: TRBJ1-5; clone size: few; V gene: TRBV28; CDR3 protein: CASADSSEAQHF; CDR3 DNA: TGTGCCAGCGCGGACAGCAGCGAGGCCCAGCATTTT
D gene: NA; J gene: TRBJ1-5; clone size: NA; V gene: TRBV30; CDR3 protein: CAWSVPTLNQPQHF; CDR3 DNA: TGTGCCTGGAGTGTCCCGACTCTTAATCAGCCCCAGCATTTT
D gene: TRBD1; J gene: TRBJ2-1; clone size: NA; V gene: TRBV2; CDR3 protein: CASSLTGDEQFF; CDR3 DNA: TGTGCCAGCAGTCTGACAGGGGATGAGCAGTTCTTC
D gene: NA; J gene: TRBJ1-6; clone size: NA; V gene: TRBV7-2; CDR3 protein: CASSLGPQGRSPLHF; CDR3 DNA: TGTGCCAGCAGCTTAGGCCCACAGGGACGCTCACCCCTCCACTTT
D gene: TRBD2; J gene: TRBJ2-1; clone size: NA; V gene: TRBV27; CDR3 protein: CASSFRGGPPPYNEQFF; CDR3 DNA: TGTGCCAGCAGCTTTCGGGGGGGACCTCCCCCCTACAATGAGCAGTTCTTC
D gene: TRBD2; J gene: TRBJ2-7; clone size: NA; V gene: TRBV15; CDR3 protein: CATSRGLAGILPGEQYF; CDR3 DNA: TGTGCCACCAGCAGGGGACTAGCGGGGATCCTCCCTGGCGAGCAGTACTTC
D gene: TRBD1; J gene: TRBJ1-1; clone size: once; V gene: TRBV10-2; CDR3 protein: CASSVNRGLTEAFF; CDR3 DNA: TGCGCCAGCAGCGTGAACAGGGGGTTGACTGAAGCTTTCTTT
D gene: NA; J gene: TRBJ1-5; clone size: NA; V gene: TRBV27; CDR3 protein: CASGRTSNQPQHF; CDR3 DNA: TGTGCCAGCGGGAGAACTAGCAATCAGCCCCAGCATTTT
D gene: NA; J gene: TRBJ1-2; clone size: NA; V gene: TRBV7-6; CDR3 protein: CASSLRGSGYTF; CDR3 DNA: TGTGCCAGCAGCTTAAGAGGGAGTGGCTACACCTTC
D gene: NA; J gene: TRBJ1-1; clone size: NA; V gene: TRBV5-1; CDR3 protein: CASSLEGEAFF; CDR3 DNA: TGCGCCAGCAGCTTGGAGGGGGAAGCTTTCTTT
D gene: TRBD2; J gene: TRBJ2-3; clone size: NA; V gene: TRBV6-6; CDR3 protein: CASSFSGGDGSTQYF; CDR3 DNA: TGTGCCAGCAGTTTTAGCGGGGGGGACGGGAGTACGCAGTATTTT
D gene: NA; J gene: TRBJ2-5; clone size: NA; V gene: TRBV7-2; CDR3 protein: CASSLAHQGPGLETQYF; CDR3 DNA: TGTGCCAGCAGCTTAGCGCACCAGGGTCCCGGATTAGAGACCCAGTACTTC
D gene: TRBD1; J gene: TRBJ2-7; clone size: NA; V gene: TRBV11-2; CDR3 protein: CASSHGTGPIPGHF; CDR3 DNA: TGTGCCAGCAGCCATGGGACAGGTCCCATTCCAGGGCACTTC
D gene: NA; J gene: TRBJ2-3; clone size: NA; V gene: TRBV25-1; CDR3 protein: CASSEYGNTQYF; CDR3 DNA: TGTGCCAGCAGTGAATATGGCAATACGCAGTATTTT
D gene: NA; J gene: TRBJ1-1; clone size: NA; V gene: TRBV19; CDR3 protein: CASSQGRRNTEAFF; CDR3 DNA: TGTGCCAGTAGCCAGGGGCGACGGAACACTGAAGCTTTCTTT
D gene: TRBD2; J gene: TRBJ2-5; clone size: NA; V gene: TRBV6-6; CDR3 protein: CASRFRTSGFQETQYF; CDR3 DNA: TGTGCCAGCAGATTCCGGACTAGCGGCTTCCAAGAGACCCAGTACTTC
D gene: TRBD2; J gene: TRBJ2-5; clone size: NA; V gene: TRBV10-3; CDR3 protein: CATYSGAQTQYF; CDR3 DNA: TGTGCCACCTATAGCGGGGCTCAGACCCAGTACTTC
D gene: TRBD1; J gene: TRBJ1-6; clone size: NA; V gene: TRBV2; CDR3 protein: CASKPDRGNSPLHF; CDR3 DNA: TGTGCCAGCAAGCCGGACAGGGGTAATTCACCCCTCCACTTT
D gene: NA; J gene: TRBJ1-5; clone size: NA; V gene: TRBV7-8; CDR3 protein: CASSLGSYNQPQHF; CDR3 DNA: TGTGCCAGCAGCTTAGGGAGTTACAATCAGCCCCAGCATTTT
D gene: NA; J gene: TRBJ1-1; clone size: NA; V gene: TRBV27; CDR3 protein: CASSFIGGTEAFF; CDR3 DNA: TGTGCCAGCAGTTTCATAGGGGGCACTGAAGCTTTCTTT
D gene: NA; J gene: TRBJ1-4; clone size: NA; V gene: TRBV6-6; CDR3 protein: CASSYGGRMFF; CDR3 DNA: TGTGCCAGCAGTTACGGGGGGAGAATGTTTTTT
D gene: NA; J gene: TRBJ1-1; clone size: NA; V gene: TRBV5-1; CDR3 protein: CASSLVPGLNTEAFF; CDR3 DNA: TGCGCCAGCAGCTTGGTACCCGGACTCAACACTGAAGCTTTCTTT
D gene: TRBD1; J gene: TRBJ2-1; clone size: NA; V gene: TRBV6-6; CDR3 protein: CASSVTGTNEQFF; CDR3 DNA: TGTGCCAGCAGTGTGACAGGGACCAATGAGCAGTTCTTC
D gene: TRBD1; J gene: TRBJ2-7; clone size: NA; V gene: TRBV11-1; CDR3 protein: CASRVGTGFNEQYF; CDR3 DNA: TGTGCCAGCAGAGTGGGGACAGGGTTTAACGAGCAGTACTTC
D gene: TRBD1; J gene: TRBJ1-6; clone size: NA; V gene: TRBV4-1; CDR3 protein: CASSRTGTGGSPLHF; CDR3 DNA: TGCGCCAGCAGCCGCACCGGGACAGGGGGTTCACCCCTCCACTTT
D gene: NA; J gene: TRBJ1-1; clone size: NA; V gene: TRBV9; CDR3 protein: CASSPRDRLNTEAFF; CDR3 DNA: TGTGCCAGCAGCCCCCGCGACAGGTTGAACACTGAAGCTTTCTTT
D gene: TRBD1; J gene: TRBJ1-2; clone size: once; V gene: TRBV19; CDR3 protein: CASRKRTGEGYTF; CDR3 DNA: TGTGCCAGTAGAAAAAGGACAGGGGAAGGCTACACCTTC
D gene: NA; J gene: TRBJ1-4; clone size: NA; V gene: TRBV5-1; CDR3 protein: CASSLSGEKLFF; CDR3 DNA: TGCGCCAGCAGCTTATCAGGGGAAAAACTGTTTTTT
D gene: TRBD1; J gene: TRBJ2-1; clone size: NA; V gene: TRBV10-1; CDR3 protein: CASSESSGTGGNEQFF; CDR3 DNA: TGCGCCAGCAGTGAGTCGTCCGGGACAGGGGGCAATGAGCAGTTCTTC